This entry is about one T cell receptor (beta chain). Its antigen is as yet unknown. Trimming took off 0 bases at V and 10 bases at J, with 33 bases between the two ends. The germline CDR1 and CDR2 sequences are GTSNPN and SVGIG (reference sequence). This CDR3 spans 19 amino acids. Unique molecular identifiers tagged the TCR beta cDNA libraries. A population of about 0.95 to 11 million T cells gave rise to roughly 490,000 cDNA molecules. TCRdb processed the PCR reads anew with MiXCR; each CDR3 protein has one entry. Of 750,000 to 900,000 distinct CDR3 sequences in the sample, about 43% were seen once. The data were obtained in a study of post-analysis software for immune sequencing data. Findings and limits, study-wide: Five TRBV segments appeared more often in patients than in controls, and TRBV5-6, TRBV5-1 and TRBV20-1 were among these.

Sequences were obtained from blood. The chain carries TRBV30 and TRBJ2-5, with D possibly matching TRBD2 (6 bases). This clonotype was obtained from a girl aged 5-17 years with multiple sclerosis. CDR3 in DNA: TGTGCCTGGAGTGTACGCGGGGCAGAACCGGGACCCCCAAGGGGAGGCCAGTACTTC. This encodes CAWSVRGAEPGPPRGGQYF.